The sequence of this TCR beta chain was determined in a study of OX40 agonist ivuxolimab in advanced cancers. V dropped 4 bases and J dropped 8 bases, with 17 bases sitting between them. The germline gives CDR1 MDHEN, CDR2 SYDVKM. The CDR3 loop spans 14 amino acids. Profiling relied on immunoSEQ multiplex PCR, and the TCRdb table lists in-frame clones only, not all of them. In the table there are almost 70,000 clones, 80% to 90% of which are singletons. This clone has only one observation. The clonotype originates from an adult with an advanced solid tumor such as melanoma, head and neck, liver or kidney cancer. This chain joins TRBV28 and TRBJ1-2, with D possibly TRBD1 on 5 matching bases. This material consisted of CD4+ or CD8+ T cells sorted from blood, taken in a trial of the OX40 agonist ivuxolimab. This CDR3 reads CASSSPGDLDGYTF. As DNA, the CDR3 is TGTGCCAGCAGTTCGCCGGGGGACTTGGACGGCTACACCTTC.